Listed here are 24 T cell receptor beta chains from one sample, sequenced in a study of tissue T cells after allogeneic stem cell transplantation. Measured with immunoSEQ multiplex PCR; TCRdb has only the in-frame clones, and not every one. The sample yields about 16,000 clones, about three quarters seen once. Sequencing used spleen. The receptor source for this set is a female BALB/c mouse in good health. These mice share the MHC haplotype H2-d.

This clone was seen a handful of times. Gene and germline names: mouse. With the read ending 1 residue before the CDR3 end, the germline J gene is used to fill in that end. J is TRBJ2-7 and V is TRBV19; D remains unclear. Trimming removed 5 bases at V and 1 base at J, with 7 bases between. Germline V gene data show CDR1 as FNHDT and CDR2 as SITEND (reference sequence). This CDR3 has 12 amino acids. The CDR3 bases that were read are TGTGCCAGCAGAGAGGGTTCCTATGAACAGTAC. This translates into CASREGSYEQY. The complete CDR3 reads CASREGSYEQYF.

Concerning this clone itself: Germline and genes here are mouse. The read comes to an end 1 residue before the CDR3 does, leaving the germline J gene to fill in the end. This sequence joins TRBV13-2 and TRBJ2-5, with a possible D match to TRBD2 (6 bases). In germline, CDR1 is NNHNN, CDR2 SYGAGS (reference sequence). The CDR3 sequence is 14 residues long. Trimming left V 2 bases short and J 0 bases short, with 7 bases between. CDR3 bases read: TGTGCCAGCGGTGAGGGGGGAAACCAAGACACCCAGTAC. This codes for CASGEGGNQDTQY. The whole CDR3 region reads CASGEGGNQDTQYF.

This clone was seen only once. Gene names are the mouse ones. The DNA ends 1 residue before the CDR3 does, and the rest of the CDR3 is filled in from the germline J gene. The V gene is TRBV5, the J gene TRBJ1-4; no firm D call. The germline V gene encodes CDR1 LGHNA and CDR2 YNLKQL (reference sequence). The CDR3 length is 15 residues. Trimming pared 0 bases from V and 0 bases from J, leaving 5 bases between. CDR3 bases read: TGTGCCAGCAGCCAAGACACTCTTTCCAACGAAAGATTATTT. The encoded protein is CASSQDTLSNERLF. The full CDR3 sequence reads CASSQDTLSNERLFF.

On this clone: Gene names are the mouse ones. The read finishes 1 residue shy of the CDR3 end, and the germline J gene is used to complete it. The J gene is TRBJ2-1, the V gene TRBV13-3, with D tentatively TRBD2 (7 bases). There are 15 residues in the CDR3. The ends were cut back, 3 bases at V and 3 bases at J, with 13 bases in the middle. Looked up from germline, CDR1 is NNHDY and CDR2 is SYVADS. The sequenced CDR3 bases are TGTGCCAGCAGTGTCCTGGGGGCCCTCTATGCTGAGCAGTTC. Its protein is CASSVLGALYAEQF. The whole CDR3 region reads CASSVLGALYAEQFF.

This clone was recorded a few times. Any gene name here is a mouse gene name. The read ends 1 residue before the CDR3 terminus; that terminus is restored from the germline J gene. The chain recombines TRBV5 with TRBJ1-4; 10 bases map to TRBD1. Germline trimming cut 0 bases from V and 5 bases from J; bases unmatched to any gene: 0. This CDR3 has 15 amino acids. Germline lookup yields CDR1 LGHNA and CDR2 YNLKQL (reference sequence). Partial CDR3 DNA: TGTGCCAGCAGCCAAGAGGGACAGGGGAACGAAAGATTATTT. The encoded protein is CASSQEGQGNERLF. The whole CDR3 protein reads CASSQEGQGNERLFF.

Note on this clone: Mouse germline and gene names are used. Incomplete CDR3 DNA: TGTGCTAGCAGTAGCACGGACAGTTCCAACGAAAGATTATTT. This encodes CASSSTDSSNERLF. The entire CDR3 protein reads CASSSTDSSNERLFF. The chain links TRBV17 to TRBJ1-4; TRBD1 might be the D (6 bases). The read comes to an end 1 residue before the CDR3 does, leaving the germline J gene to fill in the end. CDR1 and CDR2 (germline): MNHDT, YYDKIL. Trimming removed 3 bases at V and 1 base at J, with 9 bases between. The CDR3 runs to 15 residues.

Worth noting for this clone: Here the gene names and germline are mouse. The read stops 1 residue short of the end of the CDR3; the missing end is completed from the germline J gene. The J gene is TRBJ1-1, the V gene TRBV13-1; D call uncertain. Trimming cost V 2 bases and J 5 bases, with 1 base left between them. CDR3 length: 10 amino acids. Germline V gene lookup returns CDR1 NSHNY and CDR2 SYGAGN. The CDR3 reads CASSETEVFF. CDR3 bases read: TGTGCCAGCAGTGAGACAGAAGTCTTC.

On this clone: Gene names follow the mouse nomenclature. Coverage ceases 1 residue before the CDR3 finishes, and the germline J gene fills in the end. The chain has TRBV4 and TRBJ1-1; D may be TRBD1 (6 bases). V was cut by 5 bases and J by 1 base, with 8 bases left in between. Germline CDR1 LGHDT, CDR2 YNNKQL (reference sequence). This CDR3 is built from 13 residues. CDR3: CASSRDKNTEVFF. CDR3 DNA (partial): TGTGCCAGCAGCCGGGACAAAAACACAGAAGTCTTC.

A remark on this clone: Gene and germline names: mouse. The DNA ends 1 residue before the CDR3 does, and the rest of the CDR3 is filled in from the germline J gene. The chain combines TRBV2 with TRBJ2-2; D is unclear. V lost 0 bases to trimming and J lost 4 bases, with 12 bases between them. Germline-derived CDR1 and CDR2 are LGHNA and YSYQKL. The CDR3 is made up of 16 amino acids. The covered CDR3 bases are TGTGCCAGCAGCCAAGAGGGGAGGGTGGGCACCGGGCAGCTCTAC. It codes for CASSQEGRVGTGQLY. The whole CDR3 protein reads CASSQEGRVGTGQLYF.

This clone was observed a few times. Each gene name is a mouse one. The read comes to an end 1 residue before the CDR3 does, leaving the germline J gene to fill in the end. This same CDR3 is encoded by further DNA sequences in the sample. This chain connects TRBV19 to TRBJ2-7, with TRBD2 matching over 8 bases. V was pared by 3 bases and J by 1 base, with 0 bases of the junction left unmatched. There are 13 residues in the CDR3. The germline V gene encodes CDR1 FNHDT and CDR2 SITEND (reference sequence). CDR3 bases read: TGTGCCAGCAGTAACTGGGGGTCCTATGAACAGTAC. This codes for CASSNWGSYEQY. The entire CDR3 is CASSNWGSYEQYF.

This clone has more than one count but fewer than ten. Gene names are the mouse ones. The read ends 1 residue shy of where the CDR3 ends; the end is completed using the germline J gene. The chain links TRBV20 to TRBJ2-1; weak D call: TRBD1 (6 bases). This CDR3 is 13 amino acids long. V gave up 3 bases and J gave up 7 bases, with 13 bases separating them. Germline V CDR1 and CDR2: GFQATS, STVNSAI. CDR3 DNA (partial): TGTGGTGCTAGTGGGCAGGGGTGGGCTGAGCAGTTC. Protein product: CGASGQGWAEQF. The whole CDR3 protein is CGASGQGWAEQFF. Using reference TRBV20 and TRBJ2-1 for the parts outside the CDR3, the full variable domain is GALVYQYPRRTICKSGTSMRMECQAVGFQATSVAWYRQSPQKTFELIALSTVNSAIKYEQNFTQEKFPISHPNLSFSSMTVLNAYLEDRGLYLCGASGQGWAEQFFGPGTRLTVL.

Note on this clone: All gene names here are mouse names. The read ends 1 residue early relative to the CDR3; the germline J gene fills the gap. The V gene is TRBV13-2, the J gene TRBJ1-1; unclear D gene. The V gene lost 1 base and the J gene lost 4 bases, with 5 bases spanning the gap. Germline values: CDR1 NNHNN, CDR2 SYGAGS (reference sequence). The CDR3 spans 12 residues. CDR3: CASGDLTTEVFF. The part of the CDR3 DNA that was read is TGTGCCAGCGGTGATCTCACCACAGAAGTCTTC.

About this clone itself: Germline and genes: mouse. The read ends 1 residue shy of where the CDR3 ends; the end is completed using the germline J gene. The chain is built from TRBV19 and TRBJ2-4; TRBD1 might be the D (5 bases). The germline gives CDR1 FNHDT, CDR2 SITEND (reference sequence). This CDR3 region has 14 residues. V dropped 0 bases and J dropped 0 bases, with 5 bases sitting between them. CDR3 region: CASSIAGSQNTLYF. CDR3 bases read: TGTGCCAGCAGTATAGCAGGGAGTCAAAACACCTTGTAC.

Comments on this clone: The genes are named according to mouse. The CDR3 DNA, read in part, is TGTGCTAGCAGTTTATCGAAGGGACAAGACACCCAGTAC. Encoded protein: CASSLSKGQDTQY. Given in full, the CDR3 is CASSLSKGQDTQYF. The chain is built from TRBV29 and TRBJ2-5; D unclear. The CDR3 goes on 1 residue after the read ends, and that part is filled in from the germline J gene. The CDR3 totals 14 residues. Germline lookup yields CDR1 MSHET and CDR2 SYDVDS. V was shortened by 0 bases and J by 3 bases, with 7 bases between the two germline ends.

As for this clone: Mouse germline and gene names are used. Read sequence stops 1 residue before the CDR3 end, and the germline J gene provides the missing end. The rearrangement uses TRBV4 and TRBJ2-3; 10 nucleotides align to TRBD2. The V and J ends lost 5 bases and 0 bases, in that order; junction bases with no gene match: 5. This CDR3 has 16 residues. Germline V gives CDR1 LGHDT, CDR2 YNNKQL (reference sequence). The part of the CDR3 DNA that was read is TGTGCCAGCAGCCCCTGGGGGGGCTCTAGTGCAGAAACGCTGTAT. Translating gives CASSPWGGSSAETLY. The whole CDR3 protein is CASSPWGGSSAETLYF. The full variable domain, rest sourced from reference TRBV4 and TRBJ2-3, is ETAVFQTPNYHVTQVGNEVSFNCKQTLGHDTMYWYKQDSKKLLKIMFSYNNKQLIVNETVPRRFSPQSSDKAHLNLRIKSVEPEDSAVYLCASSPWGGSSAETLYFGSGTRLTVL.

Concerning this clone: Mouse names are used for the genes. The read ends 1 residue early relative to the CDR3; the germline J gene fills the gap. The rearrangement links TRBV13-2 to TRBJ2-2; 11 nucleotides agree with TRBD2. J lost 4 bases, V lost 3 bases, and 2 bases had no gene match. The CDR3 is 15 amino acids. Germline CDR1 NNHNN, CDR2 SYGAGS (reference sequence). The CDR3 loop is CASGGTGGSTGQLYF. CDR3 DNA, as far as it was read: TGTGCCAGCGGTGGGACTGGGGGGAGCACCGGGCAGCTCTAC.

Concerning this clone: Mouse gene names apply. The CDR3 end is not reached by the read, which stops 1 residue before it; the germline J gene fills it in. The chain joins TRBV29 to TRBJ1-3; 7 nucleotides match TRBD1. CDR1 is MSHET, CDR2 SYDVDS, per germline. V was clipped by 6 bases and J by 2 bases; unmatched bases: 4. The CDR3 is 14 residues long. This CDR3 reads CASRPTGAGNTLYF. The sequenced CDR3 bases are TGTGCTAGCAGGCCAACAGGGGCTGGAAATACGCTCTAT. Based on the CDR3 plus reference TRBV29 and TRBJ1-3, the full variable domain is DMKVTQMPRYLIKRMGENVLLECGQDMSHETMYWYRQDPGLGLQLIYISYDVDSNSEGDIPKGYRVSRKKREHFSLILDSAKTNQTSVYFCASRPTGAGNTLYFGEGSRLIVV.

This clone was counted only a few times. Gene names follow the mouse nomenclature. The observed sequence ends 1 residue before the CDR3 terminus, with the missing tail filled in from the germline J gene. The chain carries TRBV13-2 and TRBJ2-7; perhaps TRBD2 as D (5 bases). CDR3 length: 12 amino acids. V was clipped by 0 bases and J by 5 bases, with 6 bases between them. CDR1 NNHNN and CDR2 SYGAGS come from the germline V gene (reference sequence). CDR3 DNA, as far as it was read: TGTGCCAGCGGTGATGCTGGGCATGAACAGTAC. Protein product: CASGDAGHEQY. The whole CDR3 sequence reads CASGDAGHEQYF.

Points on this clone: Germline and genes: mouse. The read terminates 1 residue ahead of where the CDR3 ends, so the germline J gene completes it. The V gene is TRBV19, the J gene TRBJ2-4; possible D gene TRBD2, 6 bases. This CDR3 is 12 amino acids long. Trimming removed 4 bases at V and 4 bases at J, with 7 bases between. Germline assignment: CDR1 FNHDT and CDR2 SITEND (reference sequence). CDR3 in amino acids: CASSRGENTLYF. The part of the CDR3 DNA that was read is TGTGCCAGCAGTCGGGGGGAAAACACCTTGTAC.

As for this clone: The gene names given are mouse names. The missing CDR3 end, 1 residue past where the read stops, is filled in from the germline J gene. V and J are TRBV13-2 and TRBJ1-1, with no clear D. Trimming cost V 4 bases and J 0 bases, with 10 bases left between them. The CDR3 covers 14 residues. Germline V gene lookup returns CDR1 NNHNN and CDR2 SYGAGS (reference sequence). CDR3 bases read: TGTGCCAGCGGTCCCGGCCGAGCAAACACAGAAGTCTTC. As protein: CASGPGRANTEVF. The entire CDR3 protein is CASGPGRANTEVFF.

This clone was detected once. The gene names given are mouse names. The CDR3 end falls 1 residue outside the read, so it is completed with the germline J gene. The chain employs TRBV1 and TRBJ2-5; 9 nucleotides line up with TRBD2. The germline V gene has CDR1 NSQYPW and CDR2 LRSPGD (reference sequence). The CDR3 totals 17 residues. Trimming at V came to 0 bases and at J to 0 bases, leaving 4 bases not matched to a gene. The CDR3 bases that were read are TGCACCTGCAGTGCAGAACACTGGGGGGAAAACCAAGACACCCAGTAC. Its protein product is CTCSAEHWGENQDTQY. The CDR3 in its entirety is CTCSAEHWGENQDTQYF. Full variable domain (remainder filled in from reference TRBV1 and TRBJ2-5): VTLLEQNPRWRLVPRGQAVNLRCILKNSQYPWMSWYQQDLQKQLQWLFTLRSPGDKEVKSLPGADYLATRVTDTELRLQVANMSQGRTLYCTCSAEHWGENQDTQYFGPGTRLLVL.

Turning to this clone: Genes and germline come from the mouse. The read ends 1 residue early relative to the CDR3; the germline J gene fills the gap. The V call is TRBV13-2, the J call TRBJ2-5; D is uncertain. Germline V gene lookup returns CDR1 NNHNN and CDR2 SYGAGS (reference sequence). The CDR3 has 14 residues. Trimming left V 2 bases short and J 1 base short, with 8 bases between. The CDR3 sequence is CASGELGDQDTQYF. The DNA read from the CDR3 is TGTGCCAGCGGTGAACTCGGGGACCAAGACACCCAGTAC.

Of note for this clone: Any gene name here is a mouse gene name. CDR3 DNA, as far as it was read: TGTGCCAGCAGTCGTCAGGGGGCGGACACAGAAGTCTTC. Protein sequence: CASSRQGADTEVF. The whole CDR3 is CASSRQGADTEVFF. The gene calls are TRBV19 and TRBJ1-1, with 8 nucleotides matching TRBD1. The read stops 1 residue short of the end of the CDR3; the missing end is completed from the germline J gene. CDR3 length equals 14 residues. The trim removed 4 bases at V and 3 bases at J, leaving 5 bases unmatched. Germline V gives CDR1 FNHDT, CDR2 SITEND (reference sequence).

Details on this clone: The genes and germline here are from mouse. The CDR3 DNA, read in part, is TGTGCTAGCAGTCCCGGACTGGGGGGGCTGGAACAGTAC. Amino acids: CASSPGLGGLEQY. The CDR3 in its entirety is CASSPGLGGLEQYF. J is TRBJ2-7 and V is TRBV29, with 13 bases that match TRBD2. The CDR3 end falls 1 residue outside the read, so it is completed with the germline J gene. The CDR3 contains 14 residues. J was trimmed by 7 bases and V by 5 bases; bases with no gene match: 5. The V gene's germline CDR1 is MSHET and CDR2 SYDVDS.